The present T cell receptor (beta chain) was sequenced within a study of T cell responses to AZD1222 COVID-19 vaccine. TCRdb's table, derived via immunoSEQ multiplex PCR, lists solely in-frame clones and lacks some. The sample lists some 130,000 clones, roughly nine tenths occurring once. Germline CDR1 SGHTA, CDR2 FQGNSA. Trimming at V came to 3 bases and at J to 3 bases, leaving 9 bases not matched to a gene. There are 18 residues in the CDR3. V usage is TRBV7-2 and J usage is TRBJ2-1; 12 bases align to TRBD2. The TCR sequence derives from an adult who received the AZD1222 COVID-19 vaccine. Source: peripheral blood, taken 28 days after the second AZD1222 dose. For the CDR3, the DNA is TGTGCCAGCAGCTTCGTGGCTAGCGGGGGGGCCTTCTACAATGAGCAGTTCTTC. Its protein is CASSFVASGGAFYNEQFF.